This TCR beta chain was sequenced in a study of blood T cell repertoires in COVID-19. CDR3 length: 13 residues. Trimming stripped 8 bases from V and 2 bases from J, with 12 bases between. The assay was immunoSEQ multiplex PCR, and TCRdb's table has in-frame clones only and misses some. Among almost 500,000 clones listed, about 85% were seen once. The chain has TRBV12-3 or TRBV12-4 and TRBJ1-2, with TRBD1 as a possible D gene (6 bases). The sequencing sample was made of PBMCs or T cells enriched from blood (not recorded which). This receptor was taken from a woman aged 60-75 years who had recovered from COVID-19. The CDR3 reads CASGYRANYGYTF. CDR3 in DNA: TGTGCCAGCGGCTACAGGGCCAACTATGGCTACACCTTC.